The clone carrying this T cell receptor beta chain appeared many times. Its specificity is not known. The junction departs from the called germline gene at one end, perhaps through a read error. The sample's time point: persistent/refractory GD, antithyroid drugs over 5 years with positive TRAb. The TCR library was made from RNA extracted from PBMCs. The patients included were those that came from an endocrinology department in Xi'an, China. The source of the sample is a study of regulatory T cells in long-lasting Graves disease. Study-level results: The number of shared public clonotypes was higher in persistent patients (about 2,700) than new patients (966). Segments TRBV28, TRBJ1-2 and TRBJ2-5 showed preferential usage in persistent disease.

The CDR3 spans 18 residues. CDR1 is MRHNA, CDR2 SNTAGT, per germline. Assembly of TCR beta libraries relied on iRepertoire HTBI primers together with Arm-PCR of CDR3 regions. One entry per CDR3 protein, called by TCRdb with MiXCR from the multiplex PCR reads. Here the sample spans 400,000 to 500,000 distinct CDR3 sequences, under 25% being singletons. The sample here was peripheral blood mononuclear cells (PBMCs), taken when the disease was refractory, from a patient treated with antithyroid drugs. The sequence derives from a female donor with Graves disease. The V and J genes are TRBV6-4 and TRBJ2-5, with 9 bases aligning to TRBD2. CDR3 sequence reads: CASSYSRIAGVAQETQYF. CDR3 DNA sequence: TGTGCCAGCAGTTACTCTAGGATAGCGGGAGTAGCCCAAGAGACCCAGTACTTC.